This TCR beta chain was found in a study of T cells in Graves' hyperthyroidism and ophthalmopathy. The wider study: At initial diagnosis, before any treatment had begun, peripheral blood was obtained.

Amplified TCR beta CDR3 regions derived from RNA transcripts. RT-PCR in the first round (using the HTBI primer set) targeted the TCR CDR3. TCRdb reprocessed the multiplex PCR reads via MiXCR and lists one record per CDR3 protein. This sample has 550,000 to 800,000 distinct CDR3 sequences, with 17% found just once. Exclusion of patients followed from uncontrolled infection, other autoimmune disease, pregnancy or lactation. The source of the PBMCs was approximately 10 ml of fresh peripheral blood. Trimming removed 0 bases from V and 4 bases from J; junction bases left unmatched: 6. Germline CDR1 and CDR2: MNHEY and SVGAGI. The CDR3 consists of 19 residues.

The clonotype originates from a man between 45 and 60 years old with Graves' hyperthyroidism. This sequence joins TRBV6-5 and TRBJ2-1; TRBD2 aligns across 16 bases. The sample was blood. The CDR3 DNA follows: TGTGCCAGCAGTTACTCTGGGACTAGCGGGAGGGCCGCTTACAATGAGCAGTTCTTC. This encodes CASSYSGTSGRAAYNEQFF.